Each of the 24 T cell receptor beta chains below was sequenced from the same sample in a study of beta chain features in type 1 diabetes. Their recognized antigens are unknown. Since all of the isolated RNA was reverse transcribed, expressed TCRB transcripts were what got sequenced. Profiling relied on immunoSEQ multiplex PCR, and the TCRdb table lists in-frame clones only, not all of them. The sample holds about 70,000 clones, 45% to 50% seen once. Broader study findings: Type 1 diabetes patients had moderately but significantly shorter TCRB CDR3s in all four CD4+ subsets.

The sample was central memory CD4+ T cells from blood. All receptors derive from a man aged 30-40 years with type 1 diabetes.

The chain combines TRBV5-4 with TRBJ2-3; 9 nucleotides align to TRBD1. The length of the CDR3 is 15 residues. V gave up 1 base and J gave up 6 bases; unmatched junction bases: 6. Germline V gene lookup returns CDR1 SGHNT and CDR2 YYREEE (reference sequence). CDR3 residues: CASSLSRDRDDTQYF. The CDR3 nucleotides are TGTGCCAGCAGCTTGTCCCGGGACAGGGACGATACGCAGTATTTT.

The chain has TRBV2 and TRBJ2-3, with a weak D call TRBD2 (5 bases). Germline CDR1 and CDR2: SNHLY and FYNNEI. The CDR3 has 13 residues. Between the trimmed V and J ends, which lost 8 bases and 4 bases, there was a span of 13 bases. CDR3 residues: CASGLLEADTQYF. CDR3 in DNA: TGTGCCAGCGGTCTACTAGAGGCAGATACGCAGTATTTT.

The J gene is TRBJ1-1, the V gene TRBV5-1; 8 bases fit TRBD1. CDR3 length: 15 amino acids. Germline V gives CDR1 SGHRS, CDR2 YFSETQ. V was pared by 4 bases and J by 4 bases, with 9 bases of the junction left unmatched. The CDR3 nucleotides are TGCGCCAGCAGCACCGGACAGGGCGGGAGCACTGAAGCTTTCTTT. Protein product: CASSTGQGGSTEAFF.

This clone has more than one count but fewer than ten. The chain recombines TRBV2 with TRBJ2-5; TRBD2 matches at 7 bases. J lost 1 base, V lost 6 bases, and 5 bases had no gene match. This CDR3 contains 14 residues. CDR1 is SNHLY, CDR2 FYNNEI, per germline. The CDR3: CASRAGTTQETQYF. CDR3 in DNA: TGTGCCAGCAGAGCCGGGACTACCCAAGAGACCCAGTACTTC. The full variable domain, in which reference TRBV2 and TRBJ2-5 provide the parts outside the CDR3, is EPEVTQTPSHQVTQMGQEVILRCVPISNHLYFYWYRQILGQKVEFLVSFYNNEISEKSEIFDDQFSVERPDGSNFTLKIRSTKLEDSAMYFCASRAGTTQETQYFGPGTRLLVL.

V and J are TRBV10-2 and TRBJ1-5; D call uncertain. Trimming stripped 6 bases from V and 6 bases from J, with 9 bases between. This CDR3 contains 12 residues. Germline V gene lookup returns CDR1 WSHSY and CDR2 SAAADI. In DNA, the CDR3 is TGCGCCAGCAGCGGGGAGGGTCAGCCCCAGCATTTT. Its protein is CASSGEGQPQHF.

Only a few counts were recorded for this clone. This chain uses TRBV11-2 with TRBJ2-1; 12 positions match TRBD2. V dropped 5 bases and J dropped 10; count of bases not matched to a gene: 15. CDR1 SGHAT and CDR2 FQNNGV come from the germline V gene. CDR3 length: 17 residues. The CDR3 sequence: CASSKISSGRDRAEQFF. For the CDR3, the DNA is TGTGCCAGCAGCAAAATATCTAGCGGGAGGGATCGGGCCGAGCAGTTCTTC. Based on the CDR3 plus reference TRBV11-2 and TRBJ2-1, the full variable domain is EAGVAQSPRYKIIEKRQSVAFWCNPISGHATLYWYQQILGQGPKLLIQFQNNGVVDDSQLPKDRFSAERLKGVDSTLKIQPAKLEDSAVYLCASSKISSGRDRAEQFFGPGTRLTVL.

The V gene is TRBV5-5, the J gene TRBJ2-4, with D perhaps matching TRBD1 (6 bases). The CDR3 runs 19 residues. V was cut by 0 bases and J by 0 bases, with 19 bases left in between. CDR1 and CDR2 (germline): SGHKS, YYEKEE (reference sequence). The CDR3 protein is CASSLGGTGIPLAKNIQYF. The DNA of the CDR3 is TGTGCCAGCAGCTTGGGGGGAACAGGGATCCCCCTAGCCAAAAACATTCAGTACTTC.

This chain joins TRBV2 and TRBJ1-4; D is ambiguous. Trimming took 0 bases from V and 10 from J, leaving 15 bases between them. The CDR3 is 15 residues long. CDR1 is SNHLY and CDR2 is FYNNEI in the germline V gene. The CDR3 region is CASSEARGAAGKLFF. As DNA, the CDR3 is TGTGCCAGCAGTGAAGCGCGTGGAGCGGCTGGAAAACTGTTTTTT.

The CDR3: CASSQGGLYGYTF. CDR3 nucleotide sequence: TGTGCCAGCTCGCAAGGGGGTCTCTATGGCTACACCTTC. This rearrangement joins TRBV6-5 to TRBJ1-2; weak D call: TRBD1 (6 bases). Between the trimmed V and J ends, which lost 8 bases and 4 bases, there was a span of 14 bases. The CDR3 extends over 13 amino acids. CDR1 is MNHEY and CDR2 is SVGAGI in the germline V gene.

In its sample, this clone was seen a few times. The V and J genes are TRBV15 and TRBJ2-6; no firm D call. Germline CDR1 reads LNHNV; CDR2 reads YYDKDF (reference sequence). This CDR3 spans 16 amino acids. V shed 0 bases and J shed 1 base, with 7 bases lying between them. This CDR3 reads CATSRDPGSGANVLTF. CDR3 sequence (DNA): TGTGCCACCAGCAGAGATCCCGGGTCTGGGGCCAACGTCCTGACTTTC.

The table lists this clone with a count of one. The CDR3 is CASSPRQGKQYF. CDR3 nucleotides: TGTGCCAGCAGTCCAAGACAGGGGAAGCAGTACTTC. The gene calls are TRBV5-6 and TRBJ2-7; TRBD1 agrees at 8 bases. Germline values: CDR1 SGHDT, CDR2 YYEEEE. The J segment lost 8 bases and the V segment lost 5 bases, leaving 6 bases of the junction unmatched. The CDR3 totals 12 residues.

This clone was detected a few times. The CDR3 loop is CASGPQGGTYEQYF. In DNA form, the CDR3 reads TGTGCCAGCGGACCGCAGGGGGGAACCTACGAGCAGTACTTC. The chain combines TRBV7-2 with TRBJ2-7; a weak D match, TRBD1 (7 bases). CDR1 is SGHTA, CDR2 FQGNSA, per germline. V gave up 8 bases and J gave up 2 bases, with 16 bases separating them. The CDR3 is made up of 14 amino acids.

The chain joins TRBV19 to TRBJ2-7; 13 nucleotides align to TRBD2. V was pared by 5 bases and J by 2 bases, with 6 bases of the junction left unmatched. The CDR3 contains 16 residues. Germline-derived CDR1 and CDR2 are LNHDA and SQIVND (reference sequence). Written as DNA, the CDR3 is TGTGCCAGTAGTTTCACCGGACTAGCGGGAGCCTACGAGCAGTACTTC. Its translation is CASSFTGLAGAYEQYF.

The J gene is TRBJ1-6, the V gene TRBV5-6; tentatively, D is TRBD1 (5 bases). CDR3 length: 18 residues. In germline, CDR1 is SGHDT, CDR2 YYEEEE. The germline V and J ends were trimmed by 0 bases and 3 bases, with 16 bases remaining between them. In nucleotides, the CDR3 is TGTGCCAGCAGCTTGGCCGAACCTGGGGCTCACTATAATTCACCCCTCCACTTT. Encoded protein: CASSLAEPGAHYNSPLHF.

The chain couples TRBV7-9 to TRBJ2-3; tentative D call: TRBD2 (5 bases). This CDR3 spans 14 amino acids. V lost 4 bases to trimming and J lost 6 bases, with 14 bases between them. Germline-derived CDR1 and CDR2 are SEHNR and FQNEAQ (reference sequence). CDR3 sequence: CASSSERSSDTQYF. CDR3 DNA sequence: TGTGCCAGCAGCTCGGAGCGGTCAAGCGATACGCAGTATTTT.

The rearrangement joins TRBV19 to TRBJ2-2; TRBD1 matches 11 bases. The CDR3 has 18 residues. Germline assignment: CDR1 LNHDA and CDR2 SQIVND (reference sequence). J gave up 4 bases and V 0 bases, and 7 bases lay outside the gene matches. In DNA form, the CDR3 reads TGTGCCAGTAGTATAGACCTCGGACAGGGGGCGACCACCGGGGAGCTGTTTTTT. It codes for CASSIDLGQGATTGELFF.

V usage is TRBV6-4 and J usage is TRBJ2-1, with 11 bases identical to TRBD2. In germline, CDR1 is MRHNA, CDR2 SNTAGT. The junction had 8 bases not matched to a gene; V was cut back by 4 bases and J by 6 bases. The CDR3 totals 16 residues. Here the CDR3 reads CASSVTSGSGFNEQFF. In DNA, the CDR3 is TGTGCCAGCAGTGTAACTAGCGGGAGTGGTTTCAATGAGCAGTTCTTC.

This clone was recorded a few times. This CDR3 reads CASSDQGLAKNIQYF. In nucleotides, the CDR3 is TGTGCCAGCAGTGACCAGGGACTGGCTAAAAACATTCAGTACTTC. V usage is TRBV2 and J usage is TRBJ2-4; a weak D match, TRBD2 (6 bases). The V end was cut by 3 bases, the J end by 4 bases, with 13 bases between. The CDR3 totals 15 residues. CDR1 SNHLY and CDR2 FYNNEI come from the germline V gene.

The CDR3 DNA reads TGCGCCAGCAGCTTGGCTGGGGTGGACAGTGGAGGAAACACCATATATTTT. Its protein product is CASSLAGVDSGGNTIYF. The chain carries TRBV5-1 and TRBJ1-3, with D possibly TRBD1 on 6 matching bases. The V gene lost 0 bases and the J gene lost 4 bases, with 17 bases spanning the gap. This CDR3 is 17 amino acids long. Germline lookup yields CDR1 SGHRS and CDR2 YFSETQ.

This clone turned up a few times. The chain joins TRBV6-1 to TRBJ2-6; D may be TRBD2 (6 bases). V was trimmed by 2 bases and J by 2 bases, leaving 13 bases between them. Germline CDR1 is MNHNS and CDR2 is SASEGT. The CDR3 has 17 amino acids. The CDR3 here is CASSEWFGGAGANVLTF. The CDR3 coding sequence is TGTGCCAGCAGTGAATGGTTCGGCGGGGCTGGGGCCAACGTCCTGACTTTC.

V is TRBV28 and J is TRBJ1-1, with 8 bases that match TRBD1. The germline CDR1 and CDR2 sequences are MDHEN and SYDVKM. CDR3 size: 14 residues. V shed 5 bases, J shed 1 base, and the junction held 3 bases outside the gene matches. The CDR3 loop reads CASSPGGENTEAFF. The CDR3 nucleotides read TGTGCCAGCAGTCCAGGGGGCGAGAACACTGAAGCTTTCTTT.

This sequence joins TRBV29-1 and TRBJ2-1, with D perhaps matching TRBD1 (6 bases). This CDR3 has 13 residues. CDR1 is SQVTM and CDR2 is ANQGSEA in the germline V gene. V was shortened by 3 bases and J by 4 bases, with 10 bases between the two germline ends. In DNA, the CDR3 is TGCAGCGTTGATGGCAGGGGATACAATGAGCAGTTCTTC. This encodes CSVDGRGYNEQFF.

This clone has just a few counts. This chain uses TRBV2 with TRBJ2-1; D unresolved. Germline V gives CDR1 SNHLY, CDR2 FYNNEI. This CDR3 has 16 residues. The germline V and J ends were trimmed by 6 bases and 6 bases, with 21 bases remaining between them. The CDR3 DNA follows: TGTGCCAGCAGCCCACCCCTCTGGGCCCAGGCCAATGAGCAGTTCTTC. Residues: CASSPPLWAQANEQFF.

The rearrangement links TRBV7-6 to TRBJ2-2; 7 bases map to TRBD2. With 1 base clipped from V and 5 bases from J, the junction kept 4 bases outside the gene matches. The CDR3 loop spans 15 amino acids. Per germline, CDR1 SGHVS and CDR2 FNYEAQ. CDR3 bases: TGTGCCAGCAGCTTAGGCGGGAGTCGAACCGGGGAGCTGTTTTTT. It is translated as CASSLGGSRTGELFF.